This TCR beta chain was sequenced for a study of blood T cell repertoires in COVID-19. Study-level information: Samples of COVID-19 (acute and convalescent) were obtained from the United States, Italy and Spain. T cells, B-cell-depleted T cells, or PBMCs supplied cDNA or gDNA.

Germline V gene data show CDR1 as MNHEY and CDR2 as SMNVEV (reference sequence). V shed 2 bases and J shed 3 bases, with 7 bases lying between them. The CDR3 sequence is 13 residues long. Original handling: Amplification of reference gene primers provided the estimated nucleated cell counts. TCRdb's table, derived via immunoSEQ multiplex PCR, lists solely in-frame clones and lacks some. Clone size and the V and J calls come from that table; the DNA yielded D and trimming. The data contain about 14,000 clones, 83% of them singletons. The sample consisted of peripheral blood. V gene TRBV27 combines with J gene TRBJ2-5; perhaps TRBD1 as D (5 bases). This clonotype was sampled from a woman aged 60-75 years with acute or convalescent COVID-19. In nucleotides, the CDR3 is TGTGCCAGCAGTTTAAGACAGAAAGAGACCCAGTACTTC. This encodes CASSLRQKETQYF.